This T cell receptor beta chain appears in the sequencing data of a study of Graves' ophthalmopathy and Graves' hyperthyroidism. Study information: The blood sample was drawn at first diagnosis and before any treatment.

General study points: Ophthalmopathy cases were distinguished from stable hyperthyroidism by a 13-signature model, reaching 87.88% sensitivity and about 80% specificity. Clonotypes were expanded in thyroid at above 0.001 frequency, and most also appeared in blood.

Pregnant or lactating patients and those with other autoimmune diseases or uncontrolled infections were excluded. The sequenced template was RNA, covering the TCR beta CDR3 region. The authors performed first-round RT-PCR with HTBI primers and then a second-round multiplex PCR. In TCRdb, the multiplex PCR reads were re-called with MiXCR into one record per CDR3 protein. The sample has a few hundred thousand distinct CDR3 sequences, approximately 16% seen once. From germline, CDR1 is LGHNT and CDR2 FRNRAP. The CDR3 has 11 residues. V shed 1 base and J shed 6 bases, with 0 bases lying between them. This clonotype was counted ten times or more. As yet, its antigen is unknown.

Sequencing used peripheral blood. The V gene is TRBV12-5, the J gene TRBJ2-2; unclear D gene. The TCR was taken from a woman aged 18-30 years with Graves' ophthalmopathy. CDR3 region: CASGLAGELFF. The CDR3 DNA reads TGTGCTAGTGGTTTGGCCGGGGAGCTGTTTTTT.